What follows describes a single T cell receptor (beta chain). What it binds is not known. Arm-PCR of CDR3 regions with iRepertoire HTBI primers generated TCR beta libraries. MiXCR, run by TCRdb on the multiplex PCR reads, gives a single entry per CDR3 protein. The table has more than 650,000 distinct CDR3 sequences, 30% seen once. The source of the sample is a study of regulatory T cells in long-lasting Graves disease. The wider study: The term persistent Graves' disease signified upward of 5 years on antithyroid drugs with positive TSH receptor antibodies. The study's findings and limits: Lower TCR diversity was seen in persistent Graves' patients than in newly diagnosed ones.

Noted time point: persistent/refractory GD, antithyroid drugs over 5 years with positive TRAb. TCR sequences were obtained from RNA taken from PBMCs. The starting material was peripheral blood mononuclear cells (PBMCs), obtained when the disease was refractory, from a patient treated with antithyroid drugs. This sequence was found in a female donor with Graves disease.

CDR3 residues: CASDRQGAHEQYF. The CDR3 DNA reads TGTGCCAGCGACAGACAGGGGGCCCACGAGCAGTACTTC. The J gene is TRBJ2-7, the V gene TRBV11-2, with TRBD1 matching over 10 bases. After removal of 8 bases from V and 5 bases from J, the junction contained 6 bases not matched to a gene. The CDR3 totals 13 residues. Looked up from germline, CDR1 is SGHAT and CDR2 is FQNNGV.